The T cell receptor (beta chain) described here comes from a study of T-cell memory formation after mild COVID-19. Looking at the study overall: The TCR clusters were mostly specific to one donor.

General study points: Cross-reactive memory apparently joined, as some responding clones appeared in pre-infection memory. Clones shrinking from day 15 to 85 showed even CD4/CD8 mixes; later expanders tilted CD4+.

In regard to this clonotype: Antigen: not known.

MiXCR, applied by TCRdb to the 5' RACE reads, yields one record per CDR3 protein. The data contain over 150,000 distinct CDR3 sequences, about 21% of them singletons. Germline-derived CDR1 and CDR2 are SEHNR and FQNEAQ (reference sequence). The CDR3 spans 14 residues. The V end lost 6 bases, the J end lost 1 base, and 12 bases lay between the germline ends. Sequencing was carried out using PBMCs or a T cell subset sorted from them (not recorded which). The chain employs TRBV7-9 and TRBJ1-1, with TRBD1 as a possible D gene (5 bases). The source of this sequence is an adult woman who had mild COVID-19 (a few samples of this study predate the infection). Cell type and time point are not known. This CDR3 reads CASSSEGTNTEAFF. CDR3 nucleotides: TGTGCCAGCAGTTCGGAAGGGACGAACACTGAAGCTTTCTTT.